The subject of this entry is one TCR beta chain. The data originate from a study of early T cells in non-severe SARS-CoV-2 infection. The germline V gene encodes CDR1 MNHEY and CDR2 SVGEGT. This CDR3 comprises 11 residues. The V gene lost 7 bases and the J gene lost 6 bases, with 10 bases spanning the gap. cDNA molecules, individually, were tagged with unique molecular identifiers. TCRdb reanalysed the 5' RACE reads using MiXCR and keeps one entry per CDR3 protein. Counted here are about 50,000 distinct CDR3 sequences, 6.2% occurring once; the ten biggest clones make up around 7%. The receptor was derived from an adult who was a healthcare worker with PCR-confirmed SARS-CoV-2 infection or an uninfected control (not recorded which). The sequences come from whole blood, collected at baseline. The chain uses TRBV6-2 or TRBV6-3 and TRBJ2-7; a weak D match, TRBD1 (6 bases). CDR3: CASNLGGEQYF. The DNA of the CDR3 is TGTGCCAGCAATTTAGGGGGCGAGCAGTACTTC.